This is a list of T cell receptor beta chains from one sample in a study of monozygotic twins with inflammatory bowel disease. From the 5' RACE reads, TCRdb lists one entry per CDR3 protein and no DNA. The listing records approximately 150,000 distinct CDR3 sequences. Sequencing used blood. These TCRs come from a human donor with ulcerative colitis or Crohn's disease, or a healthy co-twin of an affected twin (not recorded which). Both conserved end residues are part of each CDR3. Expanded clones are given a class, and other clones once, few, many or no size at all.

j_call,clone_size,v_call,cdr3_aa
TRBJ2-5,-,TRBV6-1,CASSFGQGGQTQYF
TRBJ2-1,-,TRBV20-1,CSASWGDSYNEQFF
TRBJ1-6,-,TRBV6-5,CASSYPRQGVSPLHF
TRBJ2-7,-,TRBV5-4,CASSTGDLGGKQYF
TRBJ2-3,-,TRBV28,CASSTPPLPRPYF
TRBJ1-5,-,TRBV2,CASSEATLRGMDQPQHF
TRBJ1-5,-,TRBV19,CASKMSEGQGQPQHF
TRBJ1-1,-,TRBV11-3,CASSFRDGKAFF
TRBJ1-2,-,TRBV30,CAWSAGYGYTF
TRBJ2-1,-,TRBV6-1,CASSPLRDNEQFF
TRBJ2-3,-,TRBV20-1,CSASGLIADTQYF
TRBJ1-4,medium-sized,TRBV11-2,CASSDGIHEKLFF
TRBJ2-7,-,TRBV2,CASSTGLLGTYEQYF
TRBJ2-6,-,TRBV5-1,CASSFEGDAANVLTF
TRBJ1-2,-,TRBV12-5,CASGLGTGAAYGYTF
TRBJ1-6,-,TRBV29-1,CSVASSYNSPLHF
TRBJ1-1,-,TRBV6-5,CASTSPTYTEAFF
TRBJ2-7,-,TRBV25-1,CASSPPRSYEQYF
TRBJ2-1,-,TRBV5-1,CASSLLGTSGGSYNEQFF
TRBJ2-1,-,TRBV7-2,CASRRLDTYNEQFF
TRBJ2-1,-,TRBV5-4,CASSSARDSIHVHEQFF
TRBJ1-2,-,TRBV3-1,CASSQEGSANYGYTF
TRBJ2-7,-,TRBV5-1,CASSNPGTGGLEQYF
TRBJ2-1,-,TRBV20-1,CSSDDRGQGGDEQFF
TRBJ2-7,-,TRBV7-2,CASSLNLGSYEQYF
TRBJ2-7,-,TRBV11-2,CASSLGRGPSYEQYF
TRBJ2-2,-,TRBV18,CASSSTSGPGTGELFF